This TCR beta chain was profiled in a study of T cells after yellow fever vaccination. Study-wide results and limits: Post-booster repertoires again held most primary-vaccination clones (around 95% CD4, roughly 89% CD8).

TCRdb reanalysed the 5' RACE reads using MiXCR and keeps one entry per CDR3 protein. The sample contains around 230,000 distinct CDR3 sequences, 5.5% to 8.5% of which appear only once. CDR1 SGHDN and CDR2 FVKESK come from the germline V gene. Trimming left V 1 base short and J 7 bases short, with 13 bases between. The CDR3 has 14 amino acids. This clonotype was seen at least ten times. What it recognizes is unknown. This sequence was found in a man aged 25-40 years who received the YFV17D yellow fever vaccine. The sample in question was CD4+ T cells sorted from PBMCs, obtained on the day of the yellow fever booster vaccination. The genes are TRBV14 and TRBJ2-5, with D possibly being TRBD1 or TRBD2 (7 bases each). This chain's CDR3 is CASSQGQGGRTQYF. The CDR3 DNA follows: TGTGCCAGCAGCCAAGGACAGGGCGGGAGGACCCAGTACTTC.